This T cell receptor beta chain was retrieved from a study of T-cell reconstitution after alpha-beta-depleted transplantation in children. Notes on the study in general: Fresh T-cell production supplied most of the T-cell counts and diversity seen one year after transplant.

This clonotype was recorded at least ten times. Its antigen is still unknown. The germline V and J ends were trimmed by 3 bases and 14 bases, with 27 bases remaining between them. CDR3 size: 16 residues. Germline CDR1 MDHEN, CDR2 SYDVKM. The TCRbeta library was prepared with unique molecular identifiers. Via MiXCR, TCRdb re-called the PCR reads, giving one row per CDR3 protein. In the table there are hundreds of thousands of distinct CDR3 sequences, less than 9.5% of which are singletons. The sequence was obtained from a female patient between 2 and 15 years old who had a stem cell transplant for Fanconi anemia, so the T cells may come from the graft donor. The chain couples TRBV28 to TRBJ2-3; D possibly uses TRBD1 or TRBD2 (5 bases each). The specimen was peripheral blood, collected 360 days after TCRalphabeta/CD19-depleted stem cell transplant. Here the CDR3 DNA reads TGTGCCAGCAGTTTTCTTGAGGGGTCGGTACAGGACCATTCGTATTTT. Its protein product is CASSFLEGSVQDHSYF.